This record looks at one T cell receptor beta chain sequence and its context. What antigen it recognizes has not been identified. No qualities accompany the bases; no much larger clone lies one base away. At diagnosis, peripheral blood, uninvolved tumor-adjacent lung and tumor were collected and stored as a combination of fresh-frozen and FFPE material. Blood samples were analyzed as peripheral blood mononuclear cells for TCR repertoire profiling. In the germline V gene (reference sequence), CDR1 corresponds to MNHEY and CDR2 to SMNVEV. The CDR3 holds 14 amino acids from the cysteine to the phenylalanine. Only the CDR3 portion is preserved as DNA: 42 bases, with reading frame beginning at the first base. Between the V and J ends, shortened by 3 bases and 4 bases respectively, the junction contains 12 bases. The data were taken from a study of T cells in localized non-small cell lung cancer (dated by TCRdb to the early 2020s). Looking at the study overall: Comparing tumors with uninvolved tumor-adjacent lungs, the study looked at the T cell repertoires of 200 to 250 patients with early-stage NSCLC. The cohort consisted of roughly 240 treatment-naive NSCLC patients whose localized lung tumors had been resected. The mean age of the NSCLC patients was roughly 70 years, with 120 to 150 men and approximately 100 women. Study-wide conclusions, independent of this receptor: Of the top 100 tumor clones, a median of about 53 were detected in paired uninvolved adjacent lung; under 35 were also among that lung's top 100. Multi-region tumor sequencing was not performed, so intratumor heterogeneity could not be excluded. Uninvolved tumor-adjacent lung showed the highest T cell clonality, higher than tumor, which suggests more focused antigenic responses in the uninvolved tumor-adjacent lung. Because of the exploratory design, TCR variables were selected using unadjusted p-values without false-discovery rate correction. Higher T cell density in blood was associated with longer overall survival, whereas higher clonality in adjacent lung was associated with shorter survival.

The immunoSEQ Assay was used to sequence TCR beta CDR3 regions from DNA. The authors' pipeline ran thus. To compute T cell density, TCR beta template counts were normalized to usable DNA, which was estimated by amplifying housekeeping genes. Using the preseqR package, richness was estimated by extrapolating to 120,000 templates for tissue samples and 400,000 templates for PBMC samples. Clonality was defined as one minus Pielou's evenness. Tissue-enriched TCRs were identified by differential abundance testing using productive amino-acid clonotypes, minimum total count 5 and alpha 0.1. The Jaccard Index and the Morisita Overlap Index were used to quantify repertoire overlap between compartments. GLIPH grouped TCR beta CDR3s together with public tetramer-defined viral CDR3s, and a viral motif had to include at least three viral sequences and also show V-gene enrichment. Sourced from immuneACCESS, this table was stored by TCRdb with only in-frame sequences that have V and J called. A share of the clones is absent; for the studies checked, an unresolved V gene accounts for under half, and the remainder has no known explanation. The V and J calls and clone size are taken from that table; D and trimming were inferred from the DNA. The table for this sample lists about 130,000 clones; roughly nine tenths of them were counted only once. The ten largest make up approximately 1.5% of the sample.

This receptor chain uses TRBV27 and TRBJ1-1; TRBD1 is a possible D gene, resting on 5 matching bases. The TCR originated in a female donor aged 60 or older with stage I lung adenocarcinoma. Here the sequenced sample was peripheral blood, taken before any cancer treatment. The nucleotide sequence is TGTGCCAGCAGTTTTGAGGGGTTGAGCACTGAAGCTTTCTTT. Its protein is CASSFEGLSTEAFF.